The source of this T cell receptor (beta chain) is a study of blood T cell repertoires in COVID-19. Study in general: Samples taken during acute and convalescent COVID-19 were collected in the United States, Italy and Spain. T cells, B-cell-depleted T cells, or PBMCs supplied cDNA or gDNA.

This clone was seen a single time. In the original analysis: Reference gene primer amplification gave estimated nucleated cell counts. The repertoire was sequenced with immunoSEQ multiplex PCR; TCRdb's copy has only in-frame clones and lacks some. D and trimming come from the DNA, and the V and J calls and clone size come from that table. The table lists roughly 340,000 clones, almost 90% of them singletons. Seattle patients were enrolled during active infection and followed longitudinally. This TCR came from a woman between 65 and 79 years old with COVID-19, enrolled during active disease. Specimen: peripheral blood.

The CDR3 nucleotides read TGTGCCAGCAGCTTGGATCCCCCACGGGGGGGGCTCGGCTACACCTTC. Its protein product is CASSLDPPRGGLGYTF. The genes are TRBV5-4 and TRBJ1-2, with D possibly matching TRBD1 (6 bases). In germline, CDR1 is SGHNT, CDR2 YYREEE (reference sequence). This CDR3 has 16 amino acids. V lost 0 bases, J lost 8 bases, and 20 bases lay in between.